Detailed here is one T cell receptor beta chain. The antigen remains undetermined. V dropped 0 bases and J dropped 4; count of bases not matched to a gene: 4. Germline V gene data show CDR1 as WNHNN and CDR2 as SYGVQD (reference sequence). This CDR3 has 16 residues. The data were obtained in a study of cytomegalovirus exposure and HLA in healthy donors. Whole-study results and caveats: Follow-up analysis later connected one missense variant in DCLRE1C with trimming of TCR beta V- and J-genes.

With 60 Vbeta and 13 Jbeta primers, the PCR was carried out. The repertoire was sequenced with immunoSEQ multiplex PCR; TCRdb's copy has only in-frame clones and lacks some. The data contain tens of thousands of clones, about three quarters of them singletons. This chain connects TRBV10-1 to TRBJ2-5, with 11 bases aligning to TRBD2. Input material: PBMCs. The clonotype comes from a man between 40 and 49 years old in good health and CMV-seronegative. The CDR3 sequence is CASSESSGRALETQYF. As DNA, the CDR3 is TGCGCCAGCAGTGAGTCTAGCGGGAGGGCCTTAGAGACCCAGTACTTC.